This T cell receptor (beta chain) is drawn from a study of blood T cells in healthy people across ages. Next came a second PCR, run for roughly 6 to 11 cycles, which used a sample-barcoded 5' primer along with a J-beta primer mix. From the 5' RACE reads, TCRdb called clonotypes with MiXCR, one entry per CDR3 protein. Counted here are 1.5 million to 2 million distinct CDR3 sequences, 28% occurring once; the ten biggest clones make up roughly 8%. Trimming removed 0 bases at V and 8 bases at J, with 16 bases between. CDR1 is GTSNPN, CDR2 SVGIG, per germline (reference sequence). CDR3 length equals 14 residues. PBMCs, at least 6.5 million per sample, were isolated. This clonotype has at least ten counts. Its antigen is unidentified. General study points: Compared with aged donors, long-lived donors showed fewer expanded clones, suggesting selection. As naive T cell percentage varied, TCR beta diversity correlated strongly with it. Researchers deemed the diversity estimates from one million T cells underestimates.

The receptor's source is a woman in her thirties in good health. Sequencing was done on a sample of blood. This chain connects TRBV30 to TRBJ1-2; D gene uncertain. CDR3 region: CAWSVGRPTGGYTF. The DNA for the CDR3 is TGTGCCTGGAGTGTAGGCAGGCCAACGGGCGGCTACACCTTC.